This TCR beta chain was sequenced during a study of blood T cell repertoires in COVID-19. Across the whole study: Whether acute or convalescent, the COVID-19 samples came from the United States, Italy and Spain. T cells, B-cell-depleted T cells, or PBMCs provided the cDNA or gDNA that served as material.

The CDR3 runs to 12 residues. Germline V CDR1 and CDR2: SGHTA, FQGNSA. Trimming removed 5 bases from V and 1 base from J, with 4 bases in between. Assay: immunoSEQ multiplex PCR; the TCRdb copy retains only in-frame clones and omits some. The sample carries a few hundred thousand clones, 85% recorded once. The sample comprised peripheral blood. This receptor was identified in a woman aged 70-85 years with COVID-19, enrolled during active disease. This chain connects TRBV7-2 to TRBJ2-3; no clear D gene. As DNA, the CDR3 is TGTGCCAGCAGCCCGGGCACAGATACGCAGTATTTT. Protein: CASSPGTDTQYF.